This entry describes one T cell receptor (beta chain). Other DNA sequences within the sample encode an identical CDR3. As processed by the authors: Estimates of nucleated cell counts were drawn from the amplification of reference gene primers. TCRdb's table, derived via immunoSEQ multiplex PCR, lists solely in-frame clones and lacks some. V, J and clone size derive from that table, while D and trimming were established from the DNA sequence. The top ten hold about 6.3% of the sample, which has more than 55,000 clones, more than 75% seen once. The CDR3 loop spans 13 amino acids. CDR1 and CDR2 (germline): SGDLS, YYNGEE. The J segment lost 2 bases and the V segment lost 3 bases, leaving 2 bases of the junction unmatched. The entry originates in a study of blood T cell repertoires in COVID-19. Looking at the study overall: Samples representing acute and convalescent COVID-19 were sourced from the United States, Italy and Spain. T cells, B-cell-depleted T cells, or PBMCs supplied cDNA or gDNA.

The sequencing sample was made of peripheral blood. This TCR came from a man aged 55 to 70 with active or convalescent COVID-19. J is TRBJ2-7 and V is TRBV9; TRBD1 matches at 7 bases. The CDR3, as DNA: TGTGCCAGCAGCGGGCAGGGGGCCTACGAGCAGTACTTC. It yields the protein CASSGQGAYEQYF. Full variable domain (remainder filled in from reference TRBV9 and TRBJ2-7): DSGVTQTPKHLITATGQRVTLRCSPRSGDLSVYWYQQSLDQGLQFLIQYYNGEERAKGNILERFSAQQFPDLHSELNLSSLELGDSALYFCASSGQGAYEQYFGPGTRLTVT.